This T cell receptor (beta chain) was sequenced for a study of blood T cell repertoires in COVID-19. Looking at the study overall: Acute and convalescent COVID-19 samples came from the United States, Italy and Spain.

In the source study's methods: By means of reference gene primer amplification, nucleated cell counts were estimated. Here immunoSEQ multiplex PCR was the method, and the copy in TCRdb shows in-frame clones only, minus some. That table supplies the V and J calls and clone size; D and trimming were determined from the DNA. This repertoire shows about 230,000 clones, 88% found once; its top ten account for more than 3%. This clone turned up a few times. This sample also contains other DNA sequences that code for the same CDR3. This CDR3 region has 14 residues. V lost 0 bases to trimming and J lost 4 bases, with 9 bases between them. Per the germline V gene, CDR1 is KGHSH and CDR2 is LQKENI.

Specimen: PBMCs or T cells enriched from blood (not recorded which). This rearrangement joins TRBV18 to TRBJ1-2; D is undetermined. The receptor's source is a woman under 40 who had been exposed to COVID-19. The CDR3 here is CASSPPAGGYGYTF. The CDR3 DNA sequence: TGTGCCAGCTCACCACCTGCCGGTGGCTATGGCTACACCTTC. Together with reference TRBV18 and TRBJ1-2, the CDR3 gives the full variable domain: NAGVMQNPRHLVRRRGQEARLRCSPMKGHSHVYWYRQLPEEGLKFMVYLQKENIIDESGMPKERFSAEFPKEGPSILRIQQVVRGDSAAYFCASSPPAGGYGYTFGSGTRLTVV.